These 6 T cell receptor beta chains originate from one sample sequenced in a study of human T cells and chemical hapten exposure. TCRdb passed the RACE reads through MiXCR, listing each CDR3 protein once. The data show 150,000 to 200,000 distinct CDR3 sequences, approximately 30% seen once. Time point described: patch test 3, about 24 weeks after DPC sensitization. The treatment denotes: therapeutic diphenylcyclopropenone sensitization with weekly scalp DPC. The material was whole blood, obtained in connection with sensitization to the hapten diphenylcyclopropenone (DPC). These TCRs come from a woman younger than 30 with alopecia areata. Some clones in this sample may be carry-over from other donors' samples.

In its sample, this clonotype was seen a few times. V and J are TRBV4-3 and TRBJ2-3; D is ambiguous. V lost 4 bases and J lost 3, with 17 bases in between. Germline V gene lookup returns CDR1 LGHNA and CDR2 YSLEER. The length of the CDR3 is 16 residues. The CDR3 coding sequence is TGCGCCAGCAGCCCCATTCTAGGCGGCATGACAGATACGCAGTATTTT. Its translation is CASSPILGGMTDTQYF.

This chain links TRBV9 with TRBJ2-3, with 12 bases that match TRBD2. The CDR3 loop spans 17 amino acids. The junction had 10 bases not matched to a gene; V was cut back by 4 bases and J by 4 bases. CDR1 is SGDLS and CDR2 is YYNGEE in the germline V gene. The CDR3: CASSPRTSGEAADTQYF. CDR3 bases: TGTGCCAGCAGCCCTCGGACTAGCGGGGAGGCGGCAGATACGCAGTATTTT.

This clonotype has more than one count but fewer than ten. The chain couples TRBV6-2 or TRBV6-3 to TRBJ1-1, with no clear D. The V gene's germline CDR1 is MNHEY and CDR2 SVGEGT. V was pared by 6 bases and J by 4 bases, with 9 bases between. The CDR3 consists of 12 residues. CDR3 protein: CASRDGLTEAFF. The CDR3 DNA reads TGTGCCAGCAGAGACGGCCTCACTGAAGCTTTCTTT.

The sample holds a few counts of this clonotype. V and J are TRBV18 and TRBJ1-1; D not resolved. V was cut by 0 bases and J by 1 base, with 3 bases left in between. Germline CDR1 and CDR2: KGHSH and LQKENI. This CDR3 has 13 amino acids. For the CDR3, the DNA is TGTGCCAGCTCACCACCGGCGAACACTGAAGCTTTCTTT. As protein: CASSPPANTEAFF.

The chain recombines TRBV6-5 with TRBJ2-1; 10 positions match TRBD2. J was trimmed by 0 bases and V by 6 bases; bases with no gene match: 11. This CDR3 contains 18 residues. Germline CDR1 is MNHEY and CDR2 is SVGAGI. CDR3 residues: CASRQNSGGLPSYNEQFF. In DNA, the CDR3 is TGTGCCAGCAGACAAAATAGCGGGGGGTTACCCTCCTACAATGAGCAGTTCTTC.

This clonotype was counted between two and nine times. The V call is TRBV20-1, the J call TRBJ2-5; D is possibly TRBD2 (5 bases). Trimming removed 2 bases from V and 5 bases from J, with 12 bases in between. Germline values: CDR1 DFQATT, CDR2 SNEGSKA (reference sequence). This CDR3 comprises 13 residues. CDR3 residues: CSARWASIETQYF. DNA for the CDR3: TGCAGTGCTAGATGGGCTAGCATTGAGACCCAGTACTTC.